One and the same sample provided the 21 T cell receptor beta chains below, sequenced in a study of OX40 agonist ivuxolimab in advanced cancers. Libraries were prepared by immunoSEQ multiplex PCR; TCRdb keeps only in-frame clonotypes and omits some of them. The table includes 37,000 or so clones, roughly nine tenths detected once. This specimen was CD4+ or CD8+ T cells sorted from blood, taken in a trial of the OX40 agonist ivuxolimab. The receptors derive from an adult with an advanced solid tumor such as melanoma, head and neck, liver or kidney cancer.

V usage is TRBV5-5 and J usage is TRBJ1-3; no clear D. Between the trimmed V and J ends, which lost 0 bases and 0 bases, there was a span of 10 bases. CDR1 is SGHKS and CDR2 is YYEKEE in the germline V gene (reference sequence). CDR3 length: 16 residues. The DNA for the CDR3 is TGTGCCAGCAGCTTGGCCGTCTCCAGCTCTGGAAACACCATATATTTT. It is translated as CASSLAVSSSGNTIYF.

V usage is TRBV14 and J usage is TRBJ1-6; 11 bases are shared with TRBD1. In germline, CDR1 is SGHDN, CDR2 FVKESK. The trim removed 2 bases at V and 11 bases at J, leaving 17 bases unmatched. This CDR3 contains 19 residues. CDR3 region: CASSQPLPGQGERFAPLHF. The CDR3 nucleotides are TGTGCCAGCAGCCAACCTCTTCCGGGACAGGGGGAACGATTCGCACCCCTCCACTTT.

The chain couples TRBV19 to TRBJ2-6; 8 bases align to TRBD1. This CDR3 comprises 16 residues. Looked up from germline, CDR1 is LNHDA and CDR2 is SQIVND (reference sequence). V was pared by 5 bases and J by 1 base, with 4 bases of the junction left unmatched. CDR3 in DNA: TGTGCCAGTAGTGAAGACAGGGGATCTGGGGCCAACGTCCTGACTTTC. Protein sequence: CASSEDRGSGANVLTF.

The V call is TRBV18, the J call TRBJ2-3; TRBD1 might be the D (5 bases). CDR1 is KGHSH, CDR2 LQKENI, per germline. With 0 bases removed from V and 1 base from J, the gap between germline ends came to 8 bases. The CDR3 is 15 amino acids. The CDR3 loop reads CASSPPSQGTDTQYF. The CDR3 nucleotides are TGTGCCAGCTCACCACCGTCACAGGGCACAGATACGCAGTATTTT.

The rearrangement joins TRBV11-3 to TRBJ2-3, with 9 bases identical to TRBD2. This CDR3 spans 14 amino acids. The V gene's germline CDR1 is SGHNT and CDR2 YENEEA. The J segment lost 5 bases and the V segment lost 5 bases, leaving 5 bases of the junction unmatched. CDR3 DNA: TGTGCCAGCAGCCTAAGCGGGGGGATAGATACGCAGTATTTT. Encoded protein: CASSLSGGIDTQYF.

The chain combines TRBV27 with TRBJ1-1, with TRBD1 identical over 7 bases. The CDR3 is 16 amino acids. The junction had 16 bases not matched to a gene; V was cut back by 4 bases and J by 8 bases. From germline, CDR1 is MNHEY and CDR2 SMNVEV (reference sequence). CDR3 sequence: CASSSWSGQGGTEAFF. The CDR3 DNA reads as TGTGCCAGCAGTTCCTGGTCTGGGCAGGGGGGCACAGAAGCTTTCTTT.

This rearrangement joins TRBV5-1 to TRBJ2-7; TRBD2 is a possible D gene (6 bases). This CDR3 spans 12 amino acids. Trimming removed 5 bases at V and 5 bases at J, with 11 bases between. Germline assignment: CDR1 SGHRS and CDR2 YFSETQ. In nucleotides, the CDR3 is TGCGCCAGCAGATCGGAGGGCAACGAGCAGTACTTC. Protein: CASRSEGNEQYF.

This chain joins TRBV7-9 and TRBJ1-6; D gene ambiguous. Trimming shortened V by 5 bases and J by 8 bases, and 7 bases separated the two germline ends. The CDR3 totals 12 residues. The germline V gene has CDR1 SEHNR and CDR2 FQNEAQ (reference sequence). The CDR3, as DNA: TGTGCCAGCAGCCTTGAGGATTCACCCCTCCACTTT. It specifies CASSLEDSPLHF.

This clone turned up a few times. The V and J genes are TRBV4-1 and TRBJ2-1, with D unresolved. Trimming cost V 1 base and J 0 bases, with 10 bases left between them. Germline assignment: CDR1 MGHRA and CDR2 YSYEKL. The CDR3 is made up of 16 amino acids. The CDR3 protein is CASSQVDIVSYNEQFF. The CDR3 coding sequence is TGCGCCAGCAGCCAAGTCGATATCGTCTCCTACAATGAGCAGTTCTTC.

This sequence joins TRBV7-3 and TRBJ1-6; TRBD1 agrees at 7 bases. CDR3 length equals 16 residues. Germline V gene data show CDR1 as SGHTA and CDR2 as FQGTGA. The V gene end was trimmed by 2 bases and the J gene end by 6 bases; junction bases not matched to a gene: 7. CDR3 DNA: TGTGCCAGCAGCTTATATGGGGGACAGTTTAATTCACCCCTCCACTTT. Protein product: CASSLYGGQFNSPLHF.

This chain connects TRBV6-1 to TRBJ2-7; D is ambiguous. Germline lookup yields CDR1 MNHNS and CDR2 SASEGT. Trimming removed 5 bases at V and 5 bases at J, with 7 bases between. This CDR3 has 11 amino acids. CDR3 region: CASSPRHEQYF. CDR3 nucleotide sequence: TGTGCCAGCAGTCCTCGCCACGAGCAGTACTTC.

CDR3 DNA: TGTGCCAGCAGCTTAGCGGGGGGAAGTGAGCAGTACTTC. The encoded protein is CASSLAGGSEQYF. V and J are TRBV7-3 and TRBJ2-7; 8 nucleotides align to TRBD2. V lost 2 bases and J lost 7; bases outside the gene matches: 4. Per the germline V gene, CDR1 is SGHTA and CDR2 is FQGTGA. The CDR3 is made up of 13 amino acids.

This sequence joins TRBV5-3 and TRBJ2-5, with 9 bases identical to TRBD2. TRBV5-3 qualifies as an ORF whose function is uncertain. The trim removed 2 bases at V and 4 bases at J, leaving 18 bases unmatched. The CDR3 spans 19 residues. The CDR3 is CARSLGGGAHLRFRETQYF. CDR3 nucleotide sequence: TGTGCCAGAAGCTTAGGCGGGGGGGCACATCTTAGGTTCCGAGAGACCCAGTACTTC.

The chain joins TRBV7-9 to TRBJ1-6, with 7 positions matching TRBD1. This CDR3 region has 15 residues. The ends lost 2 bases at V and 5 bases at J; junction bases unmatched: 3. CDR1 and CDR2 from the germline V gene are SEHNR and FQNEAQ (reference sequence). The CDR3 here is CASSLWDSDNSPLHF. For the CDR3, the DNA is TGTGCCAGCAGCTTATGGGACAGCGATAATTCACCCCTCCACTTT.

V usage is TRBV14 and J usage is TRBJ1-1; maybe TRBD1 (6 bases). This CDR3 is 12 amino acids long. The germline V gene has CDR1 SGHDN and CDR2 FVKESK. Trimming pared 1 base from V and 11 bases from J, leaving 11 bases between. The CDR3 region is CASSQGGRGAFF. CDR3 nucleotides: TGTGCCAGCAGCCAAGGGGGGCGTGGCGCTTTCTTT.

V is TRBV7-9 and J is TRBJ2-1, with 11 bases lining up with TRBD2. Losses at the gene ends were 4 bases for V and 8 bases for J; bases not matched to a gene: 13. Germline V CDR1 and CDR2: SEHNR, FQNEAQ (reference sequence). The CDR3 totals 17 residues. This CDR3 is CASSSPIAGGLQYEQFF. Written as DNA, the CDR3 is TGTGCCAGCAGCTCCCCTATAGCGGGGGGGCTTCAATATGAGCAGTTCTTC.

The chain is built from TRBV5-5 and TRBJ2-3, with 12 nucleotides matching TRBD2. Germline V lookup: CDR1 SGHKS, CDR2 YYEKEE (reference sequence). The CDR3 is made up of 13 amino acids. V gave up 4 bases and J gave up 10 bases; unmatched junction bases: 4. For the CDR3, the DNA is TGTGCCAGCAGCCCGACTAGCGGGGGAGCGCAGTATTTT. It codes for CASSPTSGGAQYF.

This clone was picked up a small number of times. The chain has TRBV7-3 and TRBJ1-1; weak D call: TRBD1 (5 bases). V was shortened by 3 bases and J by 1 base, with 6 bases between the two germline ends. The CDR3 extends over 13 amino acids. Per the germline V gene, CDR1 is SGHTA and CDR2 is FQGTGA. This CDR3 reads CASSFTGNTEAFF. Written as DNA, the CDR3 is TGTGCCAGCAGCTTTACAGGGAACACTGAAGCTTTCTTT.

V and J are TRBV2 and TRBJ1-6; 7 bases line up with TRBD1. Germline V gives CDR1 SNHLY, CDR2 FYNNEI. The CDR3 runs to 14 residues. The junction had 5 bases not matched to a gene; V was cut back by 8 bases and J by 4 bases. CDR3 coding DNA: TGTGCCAGCGGTCCGGGACAGTATAATTCACCCCTCCACTTT. It specifies CASGPGQYNSPLHF. Full variable domain (missing parts from reference TRBV2 and TRBJ1-6): EPEVTQTPSHQVTQMGQEVILRCVPISNHLYFYWYRQILGQKVEFLVSFYNNEISEKSEIFDDQFSVERPDGSNFTLKIRSTKLEDSAMYFCASGPGQYNSPLHFGNGTRLTVT.

The chain employs TRBV20-1 and TRBJ2-7; no clear D gene. The CDR3 has 11 amino acids. The V gene lost 5 bases and the J gene lost 5 bases, with 10 bases spanning the gap. In germline, CDR1 is DFQATT, CDR2 SNEGSKA (reference sequence). The CDR3 DNA sequence: TGCAGTGCTGGGGATAGAGACGAGCAGTACTTC. Its protein product is CSAGDRDEQYF.

This clone was found a few times. The chain uses TRBV7-2 and TRBJ1-2; no clear D. The CDR3 contains 15 residues. V was clipped by 7 bases and J by 0 bases, with 15 bases between them. CDR1 and CDR2 from the germline V gene are SGHTA and FQGNSA. Here the CDR3 reads CASTVRRTANYGYTF. CDR3 DNA: TGTGCCAGCACCGTTCGACGGACTGCTAACTATGGCTACACCTTC. The whole variable domain, remainder taken from reference TRBV7-2 and TRBJ1-2, is GAGVSQSPSNKVTEKGKDVELRCDPISGHTALYWYRQSLGQGLEFLIYFQGNSAPDKSGLPSDRFSAERTGGSVSTLTIQRTQQEDSAVYLCASTVRRTANYGYTFGSGTRLTVV.